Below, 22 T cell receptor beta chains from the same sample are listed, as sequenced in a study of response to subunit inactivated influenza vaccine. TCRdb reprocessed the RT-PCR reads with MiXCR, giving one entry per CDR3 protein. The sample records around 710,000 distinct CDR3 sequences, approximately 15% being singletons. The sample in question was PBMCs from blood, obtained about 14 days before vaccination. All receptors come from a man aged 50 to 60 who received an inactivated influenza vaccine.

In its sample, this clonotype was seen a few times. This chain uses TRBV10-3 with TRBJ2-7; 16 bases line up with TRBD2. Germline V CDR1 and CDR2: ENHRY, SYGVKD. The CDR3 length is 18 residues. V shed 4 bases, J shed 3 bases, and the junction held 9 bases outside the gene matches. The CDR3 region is CAISGGTSGGAGIYEQYF. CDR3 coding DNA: TGTGCCATCAGTGGAGGGACTAGCGGGGGGGCCGGGATCTACGAGCAGTACTTC.

The CDR3 DNA reads TGTGCCAGCAGCTTAGTTCGCAGGATGGAGACCCAGTACTTC. It is translated as CASSLVRRMETQYF. The rearrangement joins TRBV11-2 to TRBJ2-5; D is undetermined. Trimming cost V 1 base and J 5 bases, with 11 bases left between them. Germline CDR1 is SGHAT and CDR2 is FQNNGV. This CDR3 comprises 14 residues. The full variable domain, in which reference TRBV11-2 and TRBJ2-5 provide the parts outside the CDR3, is EAGVAQSPRYKIIEKRQSVAFWCNPISGHATLYWYQQILGQGPKLLIQFQNNGVVDDSQLPKDRFSAERLKGVDSTLKIQPAKLEDSAVYLCASSLVRRMETQYFGPGTRLLVL.

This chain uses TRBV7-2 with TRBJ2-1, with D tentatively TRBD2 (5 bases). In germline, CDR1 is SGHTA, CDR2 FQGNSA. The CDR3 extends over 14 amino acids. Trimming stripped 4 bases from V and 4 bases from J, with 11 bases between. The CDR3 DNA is TGTGCCAGCAGCTCTAAGCGGATTTACAATGAGCAGTTCTTC. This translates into CASSSKRIYNEQFF.

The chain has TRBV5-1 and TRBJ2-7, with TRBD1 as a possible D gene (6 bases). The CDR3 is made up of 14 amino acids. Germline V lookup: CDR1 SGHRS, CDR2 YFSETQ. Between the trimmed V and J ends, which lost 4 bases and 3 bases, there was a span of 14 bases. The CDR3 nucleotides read TGCGCCAGCAGCGCCAACGACAGGAGCTACGAGCAGTACTTC. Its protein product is CASSANDRSYEQYF. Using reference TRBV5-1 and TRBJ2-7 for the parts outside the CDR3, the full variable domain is KAGVTQTPRYLIKTRGQQVTLSCSPISGHRSVSWYQQTPGQGLQFLFEYFSETQRNKGNFPGRFSGRQFSNSRSEMNVSTLELGDSALYLCASSANDRSYEQYFGPGTRLTVT.

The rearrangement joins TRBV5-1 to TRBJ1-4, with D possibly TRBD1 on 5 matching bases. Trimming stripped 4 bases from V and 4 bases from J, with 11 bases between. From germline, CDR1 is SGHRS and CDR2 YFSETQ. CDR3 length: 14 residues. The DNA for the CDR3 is TGCGCCAGCAGCCGAGACAGCAATAATGAAAAACTGTTTTTT. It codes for CASSRDSNNEKLFF.

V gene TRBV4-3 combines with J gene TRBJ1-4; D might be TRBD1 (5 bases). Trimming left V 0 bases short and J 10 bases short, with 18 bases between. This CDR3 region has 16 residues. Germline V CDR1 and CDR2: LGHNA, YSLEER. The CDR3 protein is CASSQDRLMGRRKLFF. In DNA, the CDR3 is TGCGCCAGCAGCCAAGATCGTTTAATGGGACGGAGAAAACTGTTTTTT.

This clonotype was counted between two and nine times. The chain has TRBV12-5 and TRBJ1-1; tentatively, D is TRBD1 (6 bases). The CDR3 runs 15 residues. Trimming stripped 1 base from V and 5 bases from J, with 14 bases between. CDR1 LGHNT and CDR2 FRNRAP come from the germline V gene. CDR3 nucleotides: TGTGCTAGTGGTTTGGGAACCGGGACAAGGACTGAAGCTTTCTTT. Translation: CASGLGTGTRTEAFF.

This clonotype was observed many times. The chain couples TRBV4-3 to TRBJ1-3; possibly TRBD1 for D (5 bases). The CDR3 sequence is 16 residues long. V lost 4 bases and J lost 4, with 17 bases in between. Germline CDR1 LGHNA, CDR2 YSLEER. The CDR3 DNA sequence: TGCGCCAGCAGCCGTAACCGGGACGGCATGGGAAACACCATATATTTT. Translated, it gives CASSRNRDGMGNTIYF.

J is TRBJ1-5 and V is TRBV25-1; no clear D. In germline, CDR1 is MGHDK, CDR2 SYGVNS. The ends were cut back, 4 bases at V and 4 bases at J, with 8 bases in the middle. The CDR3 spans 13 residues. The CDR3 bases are TGTGCCAGCAGTGTCGGAATTAATCAGCCCCAGCATTTT. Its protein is CASSVGINQPQHF.

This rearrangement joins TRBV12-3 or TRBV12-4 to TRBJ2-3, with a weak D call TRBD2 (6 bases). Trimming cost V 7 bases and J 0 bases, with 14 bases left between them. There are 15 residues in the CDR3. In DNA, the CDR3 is TGTGCCAGCACCCGGGACTTCCCTAGCACAGATACGCAGTATTTT. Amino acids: CASTRDFPSTDTQYF.

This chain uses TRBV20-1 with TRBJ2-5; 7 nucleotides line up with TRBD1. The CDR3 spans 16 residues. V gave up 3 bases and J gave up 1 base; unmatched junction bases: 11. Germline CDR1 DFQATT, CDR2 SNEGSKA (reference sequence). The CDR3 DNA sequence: TGCAGTGCTAGGCCCAAGACAGGGATTACCCAAGAGACCCAGTACTTC. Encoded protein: CSARPKTGITQETQYF.

Here the CDR3 DNA reads TGTGCCAGCAGTGGTGCACCCGGGAGCTATAATTCACCCCTCCACTTT. Encoded protein: CASSGAPGSYNSPLHF. V and J are TRBV6-1 and TRBJ1-6, with D uncertain. The CDR3 spans 16 residues. CDR1 MNHNS and CDR2 SASEGT come from the germline V gene. The V end was cut by 4 bases, the J end by 3 bases, with 13 bases between.

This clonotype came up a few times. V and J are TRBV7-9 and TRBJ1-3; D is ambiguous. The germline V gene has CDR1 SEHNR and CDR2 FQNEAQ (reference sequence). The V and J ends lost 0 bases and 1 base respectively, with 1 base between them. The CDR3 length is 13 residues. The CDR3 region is CASSLASGNTIYF. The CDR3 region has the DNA TGTGCCAGCAGCTTAGCTTCTGGAAACACCATATATTTT.

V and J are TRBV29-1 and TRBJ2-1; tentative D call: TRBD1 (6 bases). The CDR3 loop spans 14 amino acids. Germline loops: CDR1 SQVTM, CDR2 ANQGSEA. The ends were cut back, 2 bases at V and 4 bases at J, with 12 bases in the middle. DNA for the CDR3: TGCAGCGTTGAATACAGGGCGCTATACAATGAGCAGTTCTTC. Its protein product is CSVEYRALYNEQFF.

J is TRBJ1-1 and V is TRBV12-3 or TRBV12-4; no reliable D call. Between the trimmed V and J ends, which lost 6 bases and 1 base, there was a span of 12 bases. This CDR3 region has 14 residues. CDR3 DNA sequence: TGTGCCAGCAGCGTCGGACTCACGAACACTGAAGCTTTCTTT. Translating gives CASSVGLTNTEAFF.

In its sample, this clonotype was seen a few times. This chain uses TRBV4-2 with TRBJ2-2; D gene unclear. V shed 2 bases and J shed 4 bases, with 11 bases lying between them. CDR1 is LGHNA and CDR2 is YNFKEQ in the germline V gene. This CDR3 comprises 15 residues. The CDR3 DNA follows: TGTGCCAGCAGCCAACAAGGACCTGGCACCGGGGAGCTGTTTTTT. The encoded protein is CASSQQGPGTGELFF.

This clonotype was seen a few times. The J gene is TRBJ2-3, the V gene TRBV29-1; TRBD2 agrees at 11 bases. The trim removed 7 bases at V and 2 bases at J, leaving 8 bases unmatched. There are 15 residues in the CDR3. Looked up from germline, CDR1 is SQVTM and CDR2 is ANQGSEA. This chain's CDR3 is CSAPRLAGLTDTQYF. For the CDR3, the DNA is TGCAGCGCTCCGAGACTAGCGGGGCTCACAGATACGCAGTATTTT.

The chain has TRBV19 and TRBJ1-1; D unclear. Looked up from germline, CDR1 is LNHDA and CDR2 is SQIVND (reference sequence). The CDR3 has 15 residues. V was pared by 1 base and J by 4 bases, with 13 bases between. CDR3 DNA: TGTGCCAGTAGTATAGGCAATATTGATGGCACTGAAGCTTTCTTT. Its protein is CASSIGNIDGTEAFF.

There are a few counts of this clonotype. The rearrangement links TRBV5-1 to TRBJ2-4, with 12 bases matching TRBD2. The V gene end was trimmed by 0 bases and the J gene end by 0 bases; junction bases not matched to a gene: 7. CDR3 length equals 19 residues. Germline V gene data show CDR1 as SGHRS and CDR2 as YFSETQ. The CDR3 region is CASSLELAGGGLAKNIQYF. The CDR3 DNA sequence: TGCGCCAGCAGCTTGGAACTAGCGGGAGGCGGACTAGCCAAAAACATTCAGTACTTC. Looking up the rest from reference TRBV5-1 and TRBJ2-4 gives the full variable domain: KAGVTQTPRYLIKTRGQQVTLSCSPISGHRSVSWYQQTPGQGLQFLFEYFSETQRNKGNFPGRFSGRQFSNSRSEMNVSTLELGDSALYLCASSLELAGGGLAKNIQYFGAGTRLSVL.

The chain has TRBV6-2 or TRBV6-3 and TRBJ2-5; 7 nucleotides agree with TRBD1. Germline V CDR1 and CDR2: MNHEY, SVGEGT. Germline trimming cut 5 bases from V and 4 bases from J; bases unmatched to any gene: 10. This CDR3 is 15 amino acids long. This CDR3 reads CASSLRQGPTETQYF. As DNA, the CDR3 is TGTGCCAGCAGTCTTCGACAGGGCCCTACAGAGACCCAGTACTTC.

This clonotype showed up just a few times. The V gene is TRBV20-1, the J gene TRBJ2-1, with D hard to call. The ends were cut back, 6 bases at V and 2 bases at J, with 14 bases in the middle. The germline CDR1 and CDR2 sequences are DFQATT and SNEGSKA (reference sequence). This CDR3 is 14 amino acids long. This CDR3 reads CSAPGLNTYNEQFF. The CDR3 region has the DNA TGCAGTGCGCCCGGGCTTAATACCTACAATGAGCAGTTCTTC.

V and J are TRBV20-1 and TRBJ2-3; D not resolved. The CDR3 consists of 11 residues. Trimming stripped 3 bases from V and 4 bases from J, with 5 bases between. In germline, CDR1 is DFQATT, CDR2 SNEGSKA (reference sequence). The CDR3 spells CSASNADTQYF. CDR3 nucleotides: TGCAGTGCTAGCAACGCAGATACGCAGTATTTT.